These 2 T cell receptor beta chains came from one sample sequenced in a study of T cell repertoires in cytomegalovirus infection (dated by TCRdb to between 2018 and 2020). Sequencing relied on an Illumina HiSeq 1500. TCRdb trimmed public reads at Q25 via fastp, called clones via MiXCR and kept in-frame beta chains. When rows share a CDR3 protein, they turn into one entry using the most common DNA and genes. This sample lists almost 300,000 distinct CDR3 sequences; about 8.8% were detected once. The ten largest clones take up approximately 2.3% of the sample. Sequencing used PBMCs. Source of these receptors: a human donor in good health (CMV status not recorded). Some clones in this sample may be carry-over from other donors' samples.

At least ten counts were recorded for this clonotype. The DNA for the CDR3 is TGTGCCAGCAGCAAGGACAGGGCGGGTCAGCCCCAGCATTTT. This codes for CASSKDRAGQPQHF. This rearrangement joins TRBV7-2 to TRBJ1-5; 8 bases line up with TRBD1. Germline values: CDR1 SGHTA, CDR2 FQGNSA. The V and J ends lost 5 bases and 6 bases, in that order; junction bases with no gene match: 6. The CDR3 has 14 amino acids. The whole variable domain, remainder taken from reference TRBV7-2 and TRBJ1-5, is GAGVSQSPSNKVTEKGKDVELRCDPISGHTALYWYRQSLGQGLEFLIYFQGNSAPDKSGLPSDRFSAERTGGSVSTLTIQRTQQEDSAVYLCASSKDRAGQPQHFGDGTRLSIL.

Ten or more counts support this clonotype. This chain links TRBV6-6 with TRBJ2-7, with TRBD1 matching over 7 bases. Germline lookup yields CDR1 MNHNY and CDR2 SVGAGI (reference sequence). The CDR3 is 14 amino acids. V shed 6 bases and J 3 bases; nucleotides not matched to a gene: 8. In DNA form, the CDR3 reads TGTGCCAGCAGCCCAAGGGGGCGCATCTACGAGCAGTACTTC. Protein sequence: CASSPRGRIYEQYF.